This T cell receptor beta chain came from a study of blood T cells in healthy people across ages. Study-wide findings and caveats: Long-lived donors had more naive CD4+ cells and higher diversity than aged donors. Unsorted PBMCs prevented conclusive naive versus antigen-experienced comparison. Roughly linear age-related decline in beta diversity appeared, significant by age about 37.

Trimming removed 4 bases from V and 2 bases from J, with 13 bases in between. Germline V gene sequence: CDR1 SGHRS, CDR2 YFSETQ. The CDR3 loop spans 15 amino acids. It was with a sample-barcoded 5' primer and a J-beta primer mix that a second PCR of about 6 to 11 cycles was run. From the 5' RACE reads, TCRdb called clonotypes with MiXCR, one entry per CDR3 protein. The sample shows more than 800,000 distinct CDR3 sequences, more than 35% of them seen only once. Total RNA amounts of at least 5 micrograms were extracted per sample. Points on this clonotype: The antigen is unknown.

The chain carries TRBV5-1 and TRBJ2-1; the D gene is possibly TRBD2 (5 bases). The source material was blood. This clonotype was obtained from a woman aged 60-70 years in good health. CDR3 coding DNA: TGCGCCAGCAGCCTGGAGGAGATTACCTACAATGAGCAGTTCTTC. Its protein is CASSLEEITYNEQFF.